In its sample, the clone carrying this TCR beta chain was seen a few times. These data belong to a study of CD8+ T cells in alopecia areata. The sequencing template was cDNA reverse transcribed from extracted RNA. Assay: immunoSEQ multiplex PCR; the TCRdb copy retains only in-frame clones and omits some. Of some 180,000 clones listed, 53% were seen once; the top ten hold roughly 10%. V lost 0 bases, J lost 5 bases, and 11 bases lay in between. Germline V gene data show CDR1 as SGHRS and CDR2 as YFSETQ. This CDR3 spans 15 amino acids. Treatment reported: oral pan-JAK inhibitor, 5-10 mg twice daily. Lesional scalp punch biopsies and peripheral blood were collected from alopecia areata patients.

The V call is TRBV5-1, the J call TRBJ2-2, with a tentative D call TRBD1 (5 bases). This receptor was obtained from a human donor with alopecia areata. Sequencing used CD8+ T cells sorted from blood, obtained at week 24, from a patient treated with tofacitinib. CDR3 residues: CASSLDTGGTGELFF. The CDR3 coding sequence is TGCGCCAGCAGCTTGGATACAGGTGGTACCGGGGAGCTGTTTTTT.